This TCR beta chain was found in a study of blood T cell repertoires in COVID-19. Study-level information: The origin of the acute and convalescent COVID-19 samples was the United States, Italy and Spain. The analysed material was cDNA or gDNA that came from T cells, B-cell-depleted T cells, or PBMCs.

J was trimmed by 0 bases and V by 0 bases; bases with no gene match: 5. The CDR3 runs to 18 residues. Per germline, CDR1 SEHNR and CDR2 FQNEAQ (reference sequence). In the original processing: Amplification from reference gene primers served as the basis for estimated nucleated cell counts. TCRdb's copy holds only in-frame clones and misses some; the assay was immunoSEQ multiplex PCR. V and J calls plus clone size are reproduced from that table; the DNA served to infer D and trimming. Of roughly 280,000 clones in the sample, 83% were seen once. The clonotype originates from a man in his 60s who had recovered from COVID-19. This chain uses TRBV7-9 with TRBJ2-2; 9 bases agree with TRBD2. The sequencing input was peripheral blood. CDR3 bases: TGTGCCAGCAGCTTAGCTCGCGGGGGGGCCCCGAACACCGGGGAGCTGTTTTTT. This translates into CASSLARGGAPNTGELFF.